The TCR beta chain described here comes from a study of spatial heterogeneity in lung cancer. For the study at large: Beta-chain sequences consistently outnumbered alpha-chain sequences in detection. More than eight raw reads, on average, carried each unique TCR and UMI combination. Whole-study findings and limits: Counts of expanded intratumoral alpha and beta TCRs tracked tumor mutation counts.

The V gene lost 4 bases and the J gene lost 1 base, with 11 bases spanning the gap. The V gene's germline CDR1 is DFQATT and CDR2 SNEGSKA (reference sequence). CDR3 length: 13 amino acids. Time point noted: sample taken at primary tumor resection. Untreated early-stage non-small cell lung cancer patients, approximately 79 in total, were the donors. Tumor, nontumor lung or frozen PBMC supplied whole RNA, sequenced without sorting. This clonotype occurred many times. Its antigen is unidentified. TCRdb redid the calling of the 5' RACE reads with MiXCR, one entry per CDR3 protein. The sample has about 20,000 distinct CDR3 sequences, 15% seen once; the top ten hold roughly 30%.

The rearrangement joins TRBV20-1 to TRBJ2-7; D remains unclear. This receptor was identified in a female donor with early-stage non-small cell lung cancer. The source was lung tumor tissue, collected at surgery. The CDR3 bases are TGCAGTGCTAAAGACCTATCTTCCTACGAGCAGTACTTC. It translates to CSAKDLSSYEQYF.